One sample yielded the 13 T cell receptor beta chains listed below, sequenced in a study of blood T cell repertoires in COVID-19. The assay was immunoSEQ multiplex PCR, and TCRdb's table has in-frame clones only and misses some. The sample consists of about 110,000 clones, 88% of them appearing once. The sequenced sample was peripheral blood. The source of these receptors is a human donor in a cohort sampled during active COVID-19.

The chain links TRBV25-1 to TRBJ1-4; the match to TRBD1 covers 7 bases. The junction had 5 bases not matched to a gene; V was cut back by 4 bases and J by 3 bases. The CDR3 runs to 15 residues. Germline V gene lookup returns CDR1 MGHDK and CDR2 SYGVNS. The CDR3 reads CASSGTGEANEKLFF. In DNA, the CDR3 is TGTGCCAGCAGTGGTACAGGGGAAGCTAATGAAAAACTGTTTTTT.

The V gene is TRBV7-9, the J gene TRBJ1-3; 10 nucleotides match TRBD1. The CDR3 totals 14 residues. Germline trimming cut 5 bases from V and 4 bases from J; bases unmatched to any gene: 2. The germline V gene has CDR1 SEHNR and CDR2 FQNEAQ (reference sequence). Here the CDR3 reads CASSETGGGNTIYF. CDR3 bases: TGTGCCAGCAGCGAGACAGGGGGCGGAAACACCATATATTTT.

V and J are TRBV30 and TRBJ2-5; 7 bases are a match to TRBD2. There are 12 residues in the CDR3. V dropped 0 bases and J dropped 7; count of bases not matched to a gene: 2. CDR1 and CDR2 (germline): GTSNPN, SVGIG (reference sequence). CDR3 sequence: CAWSVVAGTQYF. The CDR3 DNA reads as TGTGCCTGGAGTGTGGTAGCGGGGACCCAGTACTTC.

The chain couples TRBV7-3 to TRBJ2-1; TRBD1 is a possible D gene (6 bases). The V and J ends lost 5 bases and 9 bases respectively, with 17 bases between them. Per germline, CDR1 SGHTA and CDR2 FQGTGA. The CDR3 has 14 amino acids. CDR3 loop: CASSPTVTGFEQFF. For the CDR3, the DNA is TGTGCCAGCAGCCCGACTGTAACAGGGTTTGAGCAGTTCTTC.

The V and J genes are TRBV12-3 or TRBV12-4 and TRBJ1-2; D may be TRBD1 (5 bases). V lost 6 bases to trimming and J lost 12 bases, with 20 bases between them. The CDR3 length is 13 residues. In DNA, the CDR3 is TGTGCCAGCAGATTCGGGGGGACGGGAGGCCACACCTTC. Protein sequence: CASRFGGTGGHTF.

This rearrangement joins TRBV27 to TRBJ1-2, with D hard to call. V shed 6 bases and J shed 1 base, with 12 bases lying between them. Per the germline V gene, CDR1 is MNHEY and CDR2 is SMNVEV (reference sequence). The CDR3 spans 14 residues. The CDR3 is CASRRIGGNYGYTF. CDR3 DNA: TGTGCCAGCAGAAGAATTGGCGGTAACTATGGCTACACCTTC.

This clone has only a few counts. The V gene is TRBV18, the J gene TRBJ1-3; the D is unclear. Trimming cost V 8 bases and J 0 bases, with 8 bases left between them. CDR1 is KGHSH, CDR2 LQKENI, per germline. This CDR3 region has 13 residues. CDR3 coding DNA: TGTGCCAGCCACACCCTCTCTGGAAACACCATATATTTT. Residues: CASHTLSGNTIYF. Supplemented by reference TRBV18 and TRBJ1-3, the full variable domain reads NAGVMQNPRHLVRRRGQEARLRCSPMKGHSHVYWYRQLPEEGLKFMVYLQKENIIDESGMPKERFSAEFPKEGPSILRIQQVVRGDSAAYFCASHTLSGNTIYFGEGSWLTVV.

J is TRBJ1-4 and V is TRBV7-6; 7 bases fit TRBD1. In germline, CDR1 is SGHVS, CDR2 FNYEAQ. This CDR3 has 17 residues. Losses at the gene ends were 5 bases for V and 4 bases for J; bases not matched to a gene: 13. CDR3 protein: CASSLTGSGAGNEKLFF. CDR3 DNA: TGTGCCAGCAGCCTGACAGGGTCAGGGGCTGGTAATGAAAAACTGTTTTTT.

This chain connects TRBV6-1 to TRBJ1-5; D gene unclear. The germline V gene encodes CDR1 MNHNS and CDR2 SASEGT. V was clipped by 0 bases and J by 4 bases, with 10 bases between them. The CDR3 totals 15 residues. Here the CDR3 DNA reads TGTGCCAGCAGTGAAGCGGCAGGCACGAATCAGCCCCAGCATTTT. Residues: CASSEAAGTNQPQHF.

The chain carries TRBV6-6 and TRBJ2-4; TRBD2 is a possible D gene (5 bases). The germline V gene has CDR1 MNHNY and CDR2 SVGAGI (reference sequence). This CDR3 region has 12 residues. V was trimmed by 8 bases and J by 8 bases, leaving 13 bases between them. DNA of the CDR3: TGTGCCAGCGTGGCCTCCGGGGACATTCAGTACTTC. It specifies CASVASGDIQYF.

The rearrangement uses TRBV28 and TRBJ2-7; 10 bases line up with TRBD1. Germline V lookup: CDR1 MDHEN, CDR2 SYDVKM. V lost 4 bases, J lost 3 bases, and 12 bases stayed unmatched. The CDR3 totals 17 residues. Here the CDR3 reads CASSSRTGGTNYYEQYF. The CDR3 DNA sequence: TGTGCCAGCAGTTCCCGGACAGGGGGGACTAATTACTACGAGCAGTACTTC.

This clone was seen once. This chain connects TRBV4-1 to TRBJ1-3, with 10 bases identical to TRBD1. V trimming: 1 base; J trimming: 3 bases; junction bases outside the gene matches: 6. The CDR3 covers 17 residues. Germline CDR1 MGHRA, CDR2 YSYEKL. The CDR3 region is CASSQGRDRGGGNTIYF. CDR3 DNA sequence: TGCGCCAGCAGCCAAGGACGGGACAGGGGTGGTGGAAACACCATATATTTT.

CDR3 sequence (DNA): TGTGCCTGGAGTAGGGGGGGTGCTAATGAAAAACTGTTTTTT. It translates to CAWSRGGANEKLFF. V usage is TRBV30 and J usage is TRBJ1-4; D may be TRBD1 (6 bases). This CDR3 region has 14 residues. V lost 2 bases to trimming and J lost 3 bases, with 10 bases between them. Germline V lookup: CDR1 GTSNPN, CDR2 SVGIG (reference sequence).